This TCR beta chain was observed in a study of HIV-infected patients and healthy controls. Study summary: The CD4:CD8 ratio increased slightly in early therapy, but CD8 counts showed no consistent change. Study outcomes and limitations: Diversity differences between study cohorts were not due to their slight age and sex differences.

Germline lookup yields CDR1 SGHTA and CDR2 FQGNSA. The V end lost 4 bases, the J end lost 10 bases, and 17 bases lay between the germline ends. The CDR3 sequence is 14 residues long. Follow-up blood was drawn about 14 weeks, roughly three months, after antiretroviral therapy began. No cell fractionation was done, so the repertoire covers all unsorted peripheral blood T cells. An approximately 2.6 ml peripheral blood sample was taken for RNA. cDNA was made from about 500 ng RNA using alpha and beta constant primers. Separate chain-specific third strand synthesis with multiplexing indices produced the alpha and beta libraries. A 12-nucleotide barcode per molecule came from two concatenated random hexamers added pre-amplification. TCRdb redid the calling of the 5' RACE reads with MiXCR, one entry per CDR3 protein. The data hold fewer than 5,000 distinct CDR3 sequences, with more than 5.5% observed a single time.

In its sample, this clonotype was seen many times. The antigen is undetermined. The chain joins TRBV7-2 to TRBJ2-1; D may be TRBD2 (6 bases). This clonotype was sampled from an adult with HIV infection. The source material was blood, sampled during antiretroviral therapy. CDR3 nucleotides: TGTGCCAGCAGCTCTGCCGGGACTCCCTGGGAGCAGTTCTTC. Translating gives CASSSAGTPWEQFF.